This TCR beta chain is from a study of blood T cell repertoires in COVID-19. At the level of the study: The cDNA or gDNA used as material had been derived from T cells, B-cell-depleted T cells, or PBMCs.

This CDR3 contains 15 residues. Trimming removed 5 bases from V and 4 bases from J, with 17 bases in between. Germline CDR1 and CDR2: SEHNR and FQNEAQ (reference sequence). Repertoires were generated with immunoSEQ multiplex PCR, while TCRdb's copy carries only in-frame clones and drops some. Here the sample spans about 260,000 clones, more than 80% being singletons. The participants were between about 18 and 90 years old and came from about two dozen US areas. Participant-given clinical history determined each cohort assignment. The sequencing sample was made of PBMCs or T cells enriched from blood (not recorded which). The chain has TRBV7-9 and TRBJ1-1; D is perhaps TRBD1 (6 bases). This clonotype originated in a woman aged 25 to 39 with acute COVID-19. The CDR3 loop is CASSTLQGAGTEAFF. The CDR3, as DNA: TGTGCCAGCAGCACGCTACAGGGTGCCGGCACTGAAGCTTTCTTT. Based on the CDR3 plus reference TRBV7-9 and TRBJ1-1, the full variable domain is DTGVSQNPRHKITKRGQNVTFRCDPISEHNRLYWYRQTLGQGPEFLTYFQNEAQLEKSRLLSDRFSAERPKGSFSTLEIQRTEQGDSAMYLCASSTLQGAGTEAFFGQGTRLTVV.